This TCR beta chain is drawn from a study of T-cell memory formation after mild COVID-19. Study-level points and caveats: Memory from before infection featured some responding clones, which suggests cross-reactive memory joined.

A few counts support this clonotype. Antigen: not known. TCRdb re-analysed the 5' RACE reads in MiXCR, keeping a single row per CDR3 protein. In the table there are 350,000 or so distinct CDR3 sequences, under 25% of which are singletons. The receptor comes from an adult woman who had mild COVID-19 (a few samples of this study predate the infection). Cell type and time point are not known. Material: PBMCs or a T cell subset sorted from them (not recorded which).

CDR3 DNA sequence: TGTGCCTGGAGTGTAAGTCGACAGGGGACCGAGCAGTACTTC. It yields the protein CAWSVSRQGTEQYF. V gene TRBV30 combines with J gene TRBJ2-7; TRBD1 matches 8 bases. Germline CDR1 and CDR2: GTSNPN and SVGIG (reference sequence). J lost 6 bases, V lost 0 bases, and 7 bases had no gene match. This CDR3 is built from 14 residues. Looking up the rest from reference TRBV30 and TRBJ2-7 gives the full variable domain: SQTIHQWPATLVQPVGSPLSLECTVEGTSNPNLYWYRQAAGRGLQLLFYSVGIGQISSEVPQNLSASRPQDRQFILSSKKLLLSDSGFYLCAWSVSRQGTEQYFGPGTRLTVT.